This T cell receptor beta chain was found in a study of OX40 agonist ivuxolimab in advanced cancers. Method: immunoSEQ multiplex PCR; TCRdb's copy keeps in-frame clones and lacks some. The sample lists some 150,000 clones, about 93% occurring once. General observations from the study: Expanded clones tended on average to be more numerous among CD8+ T cells than CD4+.

About this clone: Its cognate antigen is unknown.

V was cut by 4 bases and J by 1 base, with 8 bases left in between. In germline, CDR1 is SGHRS, CDR2 YFSETQ. CDR3 length: 13 amino acids. It was autoimmune disease history or systemic immunosuppression that excluded patients. The rearrangement joins TRBV5-1 to TRBJ1-1, with D unresolved. The sequence came from an adult with an advanced solid tumor such as melanoma, head and neck, liver or kidney cancer. Sequences were derived from CD4+ or CD8+ T cells sorted from blood, sampled in a trial of the OX40 agonist ivuxolimab. The CDR3 region is CASSPAGNTEAFF. The CDR3 DNA reads TGCGCCAGCAGCCCGGCAGGGAACACTGAAGCTTTCTTT.